The entry below describes one T cell receptor (beta chain). Its antigen remains unidentified. These data are taken from a study of blood T cells in healthy people across ages. Study-wide results and limits: Diversity estimates drawn from one million T cells were deemed underestimates.

The second PCR ran about 6 to 12 cycles with a sample-barcoded 5' primer and J-beta primers. Every sample produced at least 3 million CDR3-containing paired-end reads. Using its own MiXCR run on the 5' RACE reads, TCRdb lists one record per CDR3 protein. The sample consists of more than 1 million distinct CDR3 sequences, 40% to 50% of them appearing once. The germline V and J ends were trimmed by 4 bases and 2 bases, with 21 bases remaining between them. The CDR3 is made up of 17 amino acids. Germline CDR1 and CDR2: SGHRS and YFSETQ. The chain carries TRBV5-1 and TRBJ2-5; possible D gene TRBD2, 6 bases. This receptor was identified in a woman aged 60-70 years in good health. The sequencing input was blood. DNA of the CDR3: TGCGCCAGCAGCCTTACCTATAGACTAGTCCTGCAAGAGACCCAGTACTTC. This codes for CASSLTYRLVLQETQYF.